Below, 31 T cell receptor beta chains from the same sample are listed, as sequenced in a study of T cell responses to AZD1222 COVID-19 vaccine. The table came from immunoSEQ multiplex PCR; TCRdb's copy has only in-frame clones and leaves some out. The sample includes about 66,000 clones, more than 85% of them seen just once. The sequencing here drew on peripheral blood, taken on day 0 of AZD1222 vaccination. All receptors come from an adult in good health.

The chain couples TRBV10-2 to TRBJ1-1, with D possibly TRBD1 on 5 matching bases. The CDR3 has 17 residues. The V and J ends lost 3 bases and 0 bases respectively, with 17 bases between them. CDR1 WSHSY and CDR2 SAAADI come from the germline V gene. CDR3 sequence: CASSEGRGVGMNTEAFF. CDR3 sequence (DNA): TGCGCCAGCAGTGAAGGCAGAGGGGTTGGCATGAACACTGAAGCTTTCTTT.

V usage is TRBV5-1 and J usage is TRBJ2-4, with a tentative D call TRBD1 (5 bases). There are 14 residues in the CDR3. V gave up 0 bases and J gave up 8 bases, with 12 bases separating them. Germline CDR1 SGHRS, CDR2 YFSETQ. CDR3 nucleotide sequence: TGCGCCAGCAGCTTGGACCCAGGGATGGACATTCAGTACTTC. It yields the protein CASSLDPGMDIQYF.

This clone was seen a handful of times. CDR3 nucleotides: TGTGCCAGCAGCTTAAATGGGGGGACCACAGATACGCAGTATTTT. Residues: CASSLNGGTTDTQYF. This rearrangement joins TRBV7-3 to TRBJ2-3; weak D call: TRBD2 (6 bases). This CDR3 spans 15 amino acids. V lost 1 base to trimming and J lost 2 bases, with 10 bases between them. Germline V gives CDR1 SGHTA, CDR2 FQGTGA.

As DNA, the CDR3 is TGCGCCAGCAGCCCCCCTGTACAGGGACGCGGCTACACCTTC. Its translation is CASSPPVQGRGYTF. This rearrangement joins TRBV5-1 to TRBJ1-2; D may be TRBD1 (6 bases). The CDR3 is 14 residues long. The V gene lost 4 bases and the J gene lost 8 bases, with 18 bases spanning the gap. Germline V gene sequence: CDR1 SGHRS, CDR2 YFSETQ. The whole variable domain, filled in from reference TRBV5-1 and TRBJ1-2, reads KAGVTQTPRYLIKTRGQQVTLSCSPISGHRSVSWYQQTPGQGLQFLFEYFSETQRNKGNFPGRFSGRQFSNSRSEMNVSTLELGDSALYLCASSPPVQGRGYTFGSGTRLTVV.

The V gene is TRBV2, the J gene TRBJ2-3, with a weak D call TRBD2 (5 bases). There are 14 residues in the CDR3. Trimming cost V 5 bases and J 5 bases, with 14 bases left between them. Germline V gives CDR1 SNHLY, CDR2 FYNNEI. The CDR3 loop reads CASSFGQAGDTQYF. For the CDR3, the DNA is TGTGCCAGCAGTTTCGGGCAGGCGGGAGATACGCAGTATTTT.

The chain recombines TRBV20-1 with TRBJ2-5; no reliable D call. The CDR3 has 11 residues. Germline CDR1 reads DFQATT; CDR2 reads SNEGSKA (reference sequence). The V gene lost 5 bases and the J gene lost 5 bases, with 9 bases spanning the gap. CDR3 in DNA: TGCAGTGCTGTCATATCGGAGACCCAGTACTTC. Amino acids: CSAVISETQYF.

The sample holds one count of this clone. This chain uses TRBV6-5 with TRBJ2-7; 7 bases map to TRBD1. With V trimmed by 2 bases and J by 1 base, 5 bases remained unmatched. The germline gives CDR1 MNHEY, CDR2 SVGAGI. There are 15 residues in the CDR3. The CDR3 coding sequence is TGTGCCAGCAGTTACGTACAGGGGCGTTCCTACGAGCAGTACTTC. It is translated as CASSYVQGRSYEQYF.

The V gene is TRBV6-2 or TRBV6-3, the J gene TRBJ1-2; D remains unclear. This CDR3 spans 14 amino acids. The germline V and J ends were trimmed by 4 bases and 0 bases, with 9 bases remaining between them. CDR1 is MNHEY and CDR2 is SVGEGT in the germline V gene. Here the CDR3 DNA reads TGTGCCAGCAGTTGGGCCCATACTAACTATGGCTACACCTTC. Encoded protein: CASSWAHTNYGYTF.

The CDR3 coding sequence is TGTGCCTGGAGTGTAAAGGGCAATCAGCCCCAGCATTTT. This gives the protein CAWSVKGNQPQHF. V and J are TRBV30 and TRBJ1-5, with unresolved D. This CDR3 is 13 amino acids long. V was trimmed by 0 bases and J by 2 bases, leaving 5 bases between them. CDR1 and CDR2 (germline): GTSNPN, SVGIG (reference sequence).

The genes are TRBV4-2 and TRBJ2-7, with TRBD2 identical over 14 bases. This CDR3 spans 16 amino acids. Germline lookup yields CDR1 LGHNA and CDR2 YNFKEQ. V trimming: 4 bases; J trimming: 4 bases; junction bases outside the gene matches: 6. DNA for the CDR3: TGTGCCAGCAGCCCGCAGACTAGCGGGGGGGCGTACGAGCAGTACTTC. Amino acids: CASSPQTSGGAYEQYF.

This clone was observed a single time. The chain combines TRBV19 with TRBJ1-1; a possible D gene is TRBD1 (6 bases). CDR3 length equals 15 residues. The V and J ends lost 5 bases and 3 bases respectively, with 16 bases between them. The germline V gene encodes CDR1 LNHDA and CDR2 SQIVND (reference sequence). The DNA of the CDR3 is TGTGCCAGTAGTTTCGATGGACAGTCCTACACTGAAGCTTTCTTT. The encoded protein is CASSFDGQSYTEAFF.

The chain recombines TRBV29-1 with TRBJ2-7, with TRBD1 identical over 9 bases. The CDR3 is 14 amino acids. The V gene's germline CDR1 is SQVTM and CDR2 ANQGSEA. V lost 5 bases, J lost 1 base, and 6 bases stayed unmatched. The CDR3: CSVYPGQGSYEQYF. CDR3 in DNA: TGCAGCGTTTACCCGGGACAGGGATCCTACGAGCAGTACTTC.

The J gene is TRBJ1-4, the V gene TRBV27, with 8 bases lining up with TRBD1. V trimming: 6 bases; J trimming: 8 bases; junction bases outside the gene matches: 8. In germline, CDR1 is MNHEY, CDR2 SMNVEV (reference sequence). The CDR3 consists of 14 residues. The CDR3 protein is CASSPDRGGEKLFF. CDR3 DNA sequence: TGTGCCAGCAGCCCTGACAGGGGAGGAGAAAAACTGTTTTTT.

V and J are TRBV7-9 and TRBJ2-5; TRBD2 agrees at 13 bases. Germline CDR1 is SEHNR and CDR2 is FQNEAQ (reference sequence). The CDR3 covers 16 residues. The ends lost 1 base at V and 5 bases at J; junction bases unmatched: 4. The CDR3 reads CASSLESTSGGETQYF. Here the CDR3 DNA reads TGTGCCAGCAGCTTAGAGTCGACTAGCGGGGGGGAGACCCAGTACTTC.

The chain uses TRBV5-4 and TRBJ2-7; the D gene is possibly TRBD2 (6 bases). The CDR3 runs 14 residues. The V gene lost 10 bases and the J gene lost 5 bases, with 22 bases spanning the gap. Germline V gene sequence: CDR1 SGHNT, CDR2 YYREEE (reference sequence). The CDR3: CAGHLPGLSNEQYF. Written as DNA, the CDR3 is TGTGCCGGACATCTTCCGGGACTGTCTAACGAGCAGTACTTC.

V gene TRBV6-1 combines with J gene TRBJ2-1, with 7 bases aligning to TRBD2. From germline, CDR1 is MNHNS and CDR2 SASEGT. V was clipped by 2 bases and J by 12 bases; unmatched bases: 1. This CDR3 contains 11 residues. The CDR3 spells CASSESGVQFF. The CDR3 bases are TGTGCCAGCAGTGAAAGCGGGGTGCAGTTCTTC.

This chain joins TRBV30 and TRBJ1-5, with a tentative D call TRBD1 (5 bases). Germline loops: CDR1 GTSNPN, CDR2 SVGIG (reference sequence). V was pared by 3 bases and J by 3 bases, with 18 bases between. The CDR3 length is 16 residues. The CDR3 DNA is TGTGCCTGGAGCTCGACCTTGGGGGTAGACAATCAGCCCCAGCATTTT. It translates to CAWSSTLGVDNQPQHF.

CDR3 protein: CASTAGVSHEQYF. CDR3 nucleotide sequence: TGTGCCAGCACCGCAGGGGTTAGCCACGAGCAGTACTTC. The rearrangement uses TRBV12-3 or TRBV12-4 and TRBJ2-7; tentative D call: TRBD1 (6 bases). The CDR3 sequence is 13 residues long. The V end lost 7 bases, the J end lost 5 bases, and 15 bases lay between the germline ends.

The V gene is TRBV4-1, the J gene TRBJ2-2, with 9 bases identical to TRBD2. The V gene's germline CDR1 is MGHRA and CDR2 YSYEKL. This CDR3 is 17 amino acids long. The junction had 8 bases not matched to a gene; V was cut back by 0 bases and J by 6 bases. This chain's CDR3 is CASSQEKGLAFAGELFF. The CDR3 DNA reads as TGCGCCAGCAGCCAAGAAAAGGGACTAGCATTCGCCGGGGAGCTGTTTTTT.

CDR3: CASSDGQGNSPLHF. The CDR3 coding sequence is TGCGCCAGCAGCGACGGACAGGGAAATTCACCCCTCCACTTT. The chain recombines TRBV5-1 with TRBJ1-6; 8 bases are a match to TRBD1. Germline CDR1 SGHRS, CDR2 YFSETQ. CDR3 length equals 14 residues. The ends lost 4 bases at V and 7 bases at J; junction bases unmatched: 4. Full variable domain (rest looked up from reference TRBV5-1 and TRBJ1-6): KAGVTQTPRYLIKTRGQQVTLSCSPISGHRSVSWYQQTPGQGLQFLFEYFSETQRNKGNFPGRFSGRQFSNSRSEMNVSTLELGDSALYLCASSDGQGNSPLHFGNGTRLTVT.

V usage is TRBV20-1 and J usage is TRBJ1-1; no firm D call. The CDR3 is made up of 11 amino acids. Germline loops: CDR1 DFQATT, CDR2 SNEGSKA (reference sequence). Trimming cost V 5 bases and J 4 bases, with 8 bases left between them. In nucleotides, the CDR3 is TGCAGTGCTGATGTCCTCACTGAAGCTTTCTTT. Residues: CSADVLTEAFF.

The chain has TRBV10-3 and TRBJ2-1, with 7 bases aligning to TRBD2. CDR1 is ENHRY and CDR2 is SYGVKD in the germline V gene. This CDR3 spans 14 amino acids. V lost 3 bases, J lost 7 bases, and 6 bases stayed unmatched. The DNA of the CDR3 is TGTGCCATCAGTGACCTTAGCGGGTCGAATGAGCAGTTCTTC. Its translation is CAISDLSGSNEQFF.

This chain uses TRBV29-1 with TRBJ1-4; D may be TRBD1 (6 bases). This CDR3 contains 11 residues. Deletions cut 4 bases from V and 6 bases from J, with 6 bases between. CDR1 is SQVTM, CDR2 ANQGSEA, per germline. The CDR3 nucleotides read TGCAGCGTTGCAGGGGATGAAAAACTGTTTTTT. It codes for CSVAGDEKLFF.

This chain connects TRBV3-1 (or the pseudogene TRBV3-2) to TRBJ2-7; 9 nucleotides agree with TRBD2. V trimming: 0 bases; J trimming: 5 bases; junction bases outside the gene matches: 5. Germline CDR1 reads LGHDT; CDR2 reads YNNKEL (reference sequence). This CDR3 is built from 15 residues. DNA for the CDR3: TGTGCCAGCAGCCAAGAAGATAGCGGGGGCCACGAGCAGTACTTC. Translated: CASSQEDSGGHEQYF.

The J gene is TRBJ2-7, the V gene TRBV6-5, with D tentatively TRBD2 (6 bases). Looked up from germline, CDR1 is MNHEY and CDR2 is SVGAGI. V gave up 2 bases and J gave up 8 bases, with 16 bases separating them. The CDR3 loop spans 14 amino acids. Here the CDR3 DNA reads TGTGCCAGCAGTTACGGGCTAGCGAGGTGGCAGCAGTACTTC. Protein product: CASSYGLARWQQYF.

V and J are TRBV25-1 and TRBJ1-1; D ambiguous. The V gene lost 2 bases and the J gene lost 5 bases, with 9 bases spanning the gap. CDR1 MGHDK and CDR2 SYGVNS come from the germline V gene. This CDR3 has 13 amino acids. CDR3 bases: TGTGCCAGCAGTGAAAGGTTTGGGACTGAAGCTTTCTTT. It specifies CASSERFGTEAFF.

The chain has TRBV27 and TRBJ2-1, with TRBD2 matching over 13 bases. Germline CDR1 is MNHEY and CDR2 is SMNVEV (reference sequence). V lost 5 bases, J lost 8 bases, and 3 bases stayed unmatched. The CDR3 extends over 14 amino acids. CDR3 loop: CASSRTSGSHEQFF. The CDR3 nucleotides read TGTGCCAGCAGTCGGACTAGCGGGAGCCATGAGCAGTTCTTC.

V usage is TRBV30 and J usage is TRBJ1-6; the D is unclear. The CDR3 has 14 amino acids. V lost 4 bases, J lost 3 bases, and 10 bases lay in between. Germline CDR1 is GTSNPN and CDR2 is SVGIG (reference sequence). This CDR3 is CAWKEGDYNSPLHF. The CDR3 DNA reads TGTGCCTGGAAGGAGGGCGACTATAATTCACCCCTCCACTTT.

This clone was found a few times. This chain links TRBV6-1 with TRBJ1-3; no clear D. Germline CDR1 and CDR2: MNHNS and SASEGT. V was pared by 2 bases and J by 0 bases, with 8 bases between. The CDR3 spans 15 residues. CDR3 residues: CASSENLYSGNTIYF. The CDR3 DNA sequence: TGTGCCAGCAGTGAAAACCTCTACTCTGGAAACACCATATATTTT.

The rearrangement uses TRBV27 and TRBJ1-2; no clear D gene. This CDR3 is 14 amino acids long. Germline CDR1 is MNHEY and CDR2 is SMNVEV (reference sequence). V gave up 5 bases and J gave up 4 bases, with 14 bases separating them. The CDR3 sequence is CASSVREEGYGYTF. CDR3 DNA: TGTGCCAGCAGTGTCCGCGAGGAAGGCTATGGCTACACCTTC.

This chain links TRBV28 with TRBJ2-7; 14 positions agree with TRBD2. The germline CDR1 and CDR2 sequences are MDHEN and SYDVKM. V lost 5 bases, J lost 3 bases, and 3 bases stayed unmatched. The CDR3 totals 15 residues. The DNA of the CDR3 is TGTGCCAGCAGTCCGACTAGCGGGAGGGTCTACGAGCAGTACTTC. Its protein product is CASSPTSGRVYEQYF.